These 30 T cell receptor beta chains were sequenced from one sample in a study of brain T cells in children with intractable seizures (dated by TCRdb to the early 2020s). The sample's time point label, in plain terms: resected brain tissue, or blood drawn just prior to surgery. The library came from the immunoSEQ multiplex PCR assay. TCRdb obtained this table from immuneACCESS and retained in-frame rearrangements with V and J assigned. These tables miss some clones; where compared with another copy, unresolved V genes account for less than half of the shortfall, and the remainder is unexplained. Within this sample are 62,000 or so clones, with roughly 95% of them counted one time only. Of the sample, 0.35% to 0.4% is held by the ten largest clones. This specimen consisted of peripheral blood, obtained at surgery. The source of these receptors is a boy under three years old with focal cortical dysplasia and intractable seizures.

The gene calls are TRBV19 and TRBJ1-2, with 12 nucleotides matching TRBD1. With V trimmed by 4 bases and J by 8 bases, 2 bases remained unmatched. This CDR3 is built from 13 residues. CDR1 LNHDA and CDR2 SQIVND come from the germline V gene (reference sequence). The CDR3 loop is CASSTGTGGGYTF. For the CDR3, the DNA is TGTGCCAGTAGTACGGGGACAGGGGGCGGCTACACCTTC.

The chain employs TRBV6-6 and TRBJ1-2; tentative D call: TRBD1 (6 bases). Germline values: CDR1 MNHNY, CDR2 SVGAGI (reference sequence). The CDR3 has 13 residues. V was cut by 6 bases and J by 5 bases, with 13 bases left in between. This chain's CDR3 is CASRVWTVYGYTF. The CDR3 DNA follows: TGTGCCAGCAGGGTCTGGACAGTTTATGGCTACACCTTC.

The chain uses TRBV4-1 and TRBJ1-1, with D tentatively TRBD1 (5 bases). Germline V gene data show CDR1 as MGHRA and CDR2 as YSYEKL. This CDR3 is built from 15 residues. V lost 0 bases, J lost 6 bases, and 14 bases lay in between. CDR3 sequence: CASSQDSGGWAEAFF. The CDR3 bases are TGCGCCAGCAGCCAAGATTCCGGGGGTTGGGCTGAAGCTTTCTTT.

The chain employs TRBV27 and TRBJ1-6, with a possible D match to TRBD1 (5 bases). V was clipped by 4 bases and J by 4 bases, with 5 bases between them. Germline lookup yields CDR1 MNHEY and CDR2 SMNVEV (reference sequence). CDR3 length: 13 residues. The CDR3 reads CASSYRYNSPLHF. The CDR3 DNA follows: TGTGCCAGCAGTTACAGGTATAATTCACCCCTCCACTTT.

The rearrangement uses TRBV20-1 and TRBJ2-7, with D perhaps matching TRBD1 (5 bases). Trimming left V 3 bases short and J 0 bases short, with 12 bases between. Germline lookup yields CDR1 DFQATT and CDR2 SNEGSKA (reference sequence). The CDR3 runs 14 residues. CDR3 protein: CSASGTGYSYEQYF. CDR3 nucleotide sequence: TGCAGTGCTAGTGGAACAGGTTACTCCTACGAGCAGTACTTC.

The rearrangement links TRBV20-1 to TRBJ2-4; D is undetermined. The V gene lost 6 bases and the J gene lost 6 bases, with 6 bases spanning the gap. Looked up from germline, CDR1 is DFQATT and CDR2 is SNEGSKA (reference sequence). The CDR3 spans 10 residues. The CDR3: CSAIGNIQYF. In DNA, the CDR3 is TGCAGTGCGATCGGAAACATTCAGTACTTC.

The chain recombines TRBV2 with TRBJ2-7; tentatively, D is TRBD1 or TRBD2 (5 bases each). The CDR3 has 12 amino acids. CDR1 is SNHLY, CDR2 FYNNEI, per germline. The V and J ends lost 3 bases and 3 bases respectively, with 6 bases between them. CDR3 loop: CASSDGGYEQYF. DNA for the CDR3: TGTGCCAGCAGTGATGGGGGCTACGAGCAGTACTTC.

The rearrangement links TRBV2 to TRBJ2-2; TRBD2 is a possible D gene (6 bases). CDR1 SNHLY and CDR2 FYNNEI come from the germline V gene. This CDR3 spans 14 amino acids. The V end was cut by 7 bases, the J end by 4 bases, with 13 bases between. This CDR3 is CASIRMGGTGELFF. The CDR3 nucleotides are TGTGCCAGCATACGAATGGGGGGCACCGGGGAGCTGTTTTTT.

This clone was observed a few times. The genes are TRBV28 and TRBJ1-5; D call uncertain. Germline CDR1 is MDHEN and CDR2 is SYDVKM. V lost 5 bases, J lost 6 bases, and 11 bases lay in between. CDR3 length: 13 residues. The CDR3 coding sequence is TGTGCCAGCAGTCTCCTGCGGGCTCAGCCCCAGCATTTT. It specifies CASSLLRAQPQHF.

The V call is TRBV7-6, the J call TRBJ1-1, with D unresolved. The CDR3 sequence is 15 residues long. With 4 bases removed from V and 10 bases from J, the gap between germline ends came to 22 bases. Germline CDR1 and CDR2: SGHVS and FNYEAQ. The CDR3 DNA reads TGTGCCAGCAGCTCTAAAAAAACCAGGACCTCGGTAGCTTTCTTT. Encoded protein: CASSSKKTRTSVAFF. Full variable domain (remainder filled in from reference TRBV7-6 and TRBJ1-1): GAGVSQSPRYKVTKRGQDVALRCDPISGHVSLYWYRQALGQGPEFLTYFNYEAQQDKSGLPNDRFSAERPEGSISTLTIQRTEQRDSAMYRCASSSKKTRTSVAFFGQGTRLTVV.

The chain has TRBV9 and TRBJ2-7; 8 bases are shared with TRBD2. The V and J ends lost 0 bases and 2 bases, in that order; junction bases with no gene match: 1. Per germline, CDR1 SGDLS and CDR2 YYNGEE. The CDR3 consists of 14 residues. CDR3 region: CASSVAGLAYEQYF. The CDR3 coding sequence is TGTGCCAGCAGCGTAGCGGGACTAGCCTACGAGCAGTACTTC.

For the CDR3, the DNA is TGTGCCAGCAGTCACCGTAGGGTGCGGGAATCCTACAATGAGCAGTTCTTC. This sequence encodes CASSHRRVRESYNEQFF. The chain carries TRBV28 and TRBJ2-1, with a possible D match to TRBD2 (6 bases). Germline CDR1 MDHEN, CDR2 SYDVKM. The V gene lost 5 bases and the J gene lost 1 base, with 18 bases spanning the gap. CDR3 size: 17 residues.

The chain carries TRBV5-6 and TRBJ2-3, with 8 positions matching TRBD2. The CDR3 is made up of 14 amino acids. The V gene end was trimmed by 6 bases and the J gene end by 6 bases; junction bases not matched to a gene: 9. CDR1 and CDR2 (germline): SGHDT, YYEEEE. CDR3 loop: CASNSRGGGDTQYF. CDR3 coding DNA: TGTGCCAGCAACTCACGGGGGGGCGGGGATACGCAGTATTTT.

The rearrangement uses TRBV6-2 or TRBV6-3 and TRBJ1-2; D is ambiguous. The CDR3 extends over 19 amino acids. In germline, CDR1 is MNHEY, CDR2 SVGEGT. V shed 0 bases and J shed 7 bases, with 27 bases lying between them. CDR3 in amino acids: CASSYSGEATSRLRVGYTF. CDR3 coding DNA: TGTGCCAGCAGTTACTCGGGTGAAGCGACCAGCAGACTCCGAGTTGGCTACACCTTC.

The chain recombines TRBV5-1 with TRBJ2-5, with 9 positions matching TRBD1. Per germline, CDR1 SGHRS and CDR2 YFSETQ. The ends lost 5 bases at V and 1 base at J; junction bases unmatched: 3. The CDR3 sequence is 14 residues long. The CDR3 DNA reads as TGCGCCAGCAGTCGGGACAGGGCCCAAGAGACCCAGTACTTC. Its protein product is CASSRDRAQETQYF.

The chain combines TRBV7-8 with TRBJ2-7; D unresolved. In germline, CDR1 is SGHVS, CDR2 FQNEAQ. The CDR3 is 13 amino acids. V lost 1 base and J lost 3, with 7 bases in between. CDR3 coding DNA: TGTGCCAGCAGCTTAGATTTTCGCTACGAGCAGTACTTC. As protein: CASSLDFRYEQYF.

V is TRBV5-4 and J is TRBJ2-7; perhaps TRBD1 as D (6 bases). The CDR3 extends over 14 amino acids. The V gene's germline CDR1 is SGHNT and CDR2 YYREEE (reference sequence). V lost 4 bases and J 2 bases, leaving 13 bases between the germline ends. The CDR3 region has the DNA TGTGCCAGCAGCACCCGGCAGGGGACCTACGAGCAGTACTTC. Translating gives CASSTRQGTYEQYF.

The rearrangement links TRBV6-5 to TRBJ1-2, with 11 positions matching TRBD1. Germline V gene sequence: CDR1 MNHEY, CDR2 SVGAGI. The V gene end was trimmed by 2 bases and the J gene end by 6 bases; junction bases not matched to a gene: 5. This CDR3 comprises 15 residues. CDR3 region: CASSYTDRGLDGYTF. The CDR3 nucleotides read TGTGCCAGCAGTTACACGGACAGGGGGCTGGATGGCTACACCTTC.

The chain couples TRBV18 to TRBJ1-3; 7 nucleotides match TRBD1. The germline CDR1 and CDR2 sequences are KGHSH and LQKENI. This CDR3 is 15 amino acids long. V gave up 8 bases and J gave up 0 bases; unmatched junction bases: 7. CDR3 loop: CASQRKGASGNTIYF. CDR3 sequence (DNA): TGTGCCAGCCAGCGGAAGGGGGCCTCTGGAAACACCATATATTTT.

The V call is TRBV28, the J call TRBJ2-1; TRBD2 aligns across 10 bases. Germline V gene sequence: CDR1 MDHEN, CDR2 SYDVKM. This CDR3 has 16 residues. The junction had 12 bases not matched to a gene; V was cut back by 6 bases and J by 7 bases. This CDR3 is CASSRPRRLAGNEQFF. CDR3 coding DNA: TGTGCCAGCAGCCGGCCCCGACGACTAGCGGGTAATGAGCAGTTCTTC.

The J gene is TRBJ1-4, the V gene TRBV5-6, with a possible D match to TRBD1 (6 bases). Trimming stripped 2 bases from V and 8 bases from J, with 10 bases between. This CDR3 has 13 residues. CDR1 is SGHDT and CDR2 is YYEEEE in the germline V gene. The chain's CDR3 is CASSFGGREKLFF. In nucleotides, the CDR3 is TGTGCCAGCAGCTTCGGGGGGCGGGAAAAACTGTTTTTT.

V and J are TRBV25-1 and TRBJ1-2; D possibly corresponds to TRBD1 (5 bases). V gave up 1 base and J gave up 8 bases, with 14 bases separating them. This CDR3 comprises 14 residues. Germline lookup yields CDR1 MGHDK and CDR2 SYGVNS. The CDR3 loop is CASSEFQGLGGYTF. The CDR3 DNA follows: TGTGCCAGCAGTGAATTTCAGGGTCTGGGCGGCTACACCTTC.

The chain recombines TRBV28 with TRBJ1-1; no clear D gene. The CDR3 spans 13 residues. V was clipped by 7 bases and J by 1 base, with 10 bases between them. CDR1 and CDR2 from the germline V gene are MDHEN and SYDVKM. The CDR3 sequence: CASTVGGNTEAFF. The CDR3 DNA follows: TGTGCCAGCACGGTTGGAGGGAACACTGAAGCTTTCTTT.

J is TRBJ1-4 and V is TRBV6-1; tentatively, D is TRBD1 (5 bases). Trimming took 2 bases from V and 14 from J, leaving 12 bases between them. CDR3 length: 12 residues. Germline V gene sequence: CDR1 MNHNS, CDR2 SASEGT. CDR3 coding DNA: TGTGCCAGCAGTGAAAGAGGTAGGGGTCTGTTTTTT. Its translation: CASSERGRGLFF.

On this clone itself: This sample includes further DNA sequences coding for the same CDR3. This chain joins TRBV3-1 (or the pseudogene TRBV3-2) and TRBJ2-7, with TRBD2 matching 10 bases. CDR1 is LGHDT, CDR2 YNNKEL, per germline (reference sequence). The CDR3 runs 15 residues. The J segment lost 2 bases and the V segment lost 3 bases, leaving 4 bases of the junction unmatched. The CDR3 coding sequence is TGTGCCAGCAGCCAGGGAACTAGCGGGGCCTACGAGCAGTACTTC. Translated, it gives CASSQGTSGAYEQYF.

This chain connects TRBV5-1 to TRBJ1-1, with D hard to call. Trimming stripped 2 bases from V and 4 bases from J, with 9 bases between. The CDR3 contains 13 residues. CDR1 and CDR2 (germline): SGHRS, YFSETQ. DNA of the CDR3: TGCGCCAGCAGCTTCGTTTTTGGCACTGAAGCTTTCTTT. Its protein product is CASSFVFGTEAFF.

The chain uses TRBV21-1 and TRBJ2-4; the table calls TRBD2, which could not be checked here. TRBV21-1 is a known pseudogene. The CDR3 has 15 amino acids. This CDR3 is CASSKDPLAKNIQYF. DNA of the CDR3: TGTGCCAGCAGCAAAGATCCCCTAGCCAAAAACATTCAGTACTTC.

The rearrangement uses TRBV28 and TRBJ1-4; D may be TRBD1 (5 bases). Trimming pared 2 bases from V and 8 bases from J, leaving 15 bases between. Per the germline V gene, CDR1 is MDHEN and CDR2 is SYDVKM. The CDR3 covers 15 residues. The CDR3 coding sequence is TGTGCCAGCAGTTTACAGGGAGGGGTGGAAGAAAAACTGTTTTTT. Amino acids: CASSLQGGVEEKLFF.

The count of this clone is one. The gene calls are TRBV5-5 and TRBJ2-7; D perhaps matches TRBD2 (7 bases). Trimming cost V 1 base and J 3 bases, with 26 bases left between them. Germline V gives CDR1 SGHKS, CDR2 YYEKEE (reference sequence). This CDR3 contains 19 residues. The CDR3 DNA sequence: TGTGCCAGCAGCTTGAGAGGGGGGGAGGAATCAACCAAGATCTACGAGCAGTACTTC. Its protein product is CASSLRGGEESTKIYEQYF.

The genes are TRBV5-1 and TRBJ1-2; D not certain. V dropped 4 bases and J dropped 1 base, with 20 bases sitting between them. This CDR3 has 17 residues. Germline V lookup: CDR1 SGHRS, CDR2 YFSETQ. The CDR3 nucleotides are TGCGCCAGCAGCCCGAGGCAGGTTGGTTCAAATAACTATGGCTACACCTTC. Encoded protein: CASSPRQVGSNNYGYTF.